The clone carrying this T cell receptor (beta chain) was seen just once. Its matching antigen is unknown. These data belong to a study of T-cell reconstitution after alpha-beta-depleted transplantation in children. With 3 bases removed from V and 0 bases from J, the gap between germline ends came to 16 bases. The length of the CDR3 is 17 residues. Germline V gene sequence: CDR1 SGHNT, CDR2 YYREEE (reference sequence). Researchers prepared the TCRbeta library using unique molecular identifiers, the study reports. TCRdb reprocessed the PCR reads with MiXCR, giving one entry per CDR3 protein. Counted here are more than 200,000 distinct CDR3 sequences, roughly a quarter occurring once; the ten biggest clones make up over 2.5%. Study findings and constraints: Newly produced T cells mostly provided counts and TCRbeta diversity after one year, as hyperexpanded clones declined.

This rearrangement joins TRBV5-4 to TRBJ2-1, with D possibly being TRBD2 (7 bases). Here the sequenced sample was PBMCs, taken before TCRalphabeta/CD19-depleted stem cell transplant. The source of this sequence is a girl aged 2 to 10 with Fanconi anemia, due to receive a stem cell transplant. CDR3 region: CASSWGGGGSSYNEQFF. CDR3 in DNA: TGTGCCAGCAGCTGGGGGGGAGGGGGAAGCTCCTACAATGAGCAGTTCTTC.